Below, 28 T cell receptor beta chains from the same sample are listed, as sequenced in a study of STAT5B mutations in CD4+ large granular lymphocyte leukemia (dated by TCRdb to between 2021 and 2023). The library was made by the immunoSEQ multiplex PCR assay. TCRdb took this table from immuneACCESS and kept in-frame rearrangements with V and J called. Such tables lack part of the clones; where checked against another copy, unresolved V genes explain under half of the gap, and the rest is unexplained. In this sample the table shows roughly 48,000 clones, around 70% of which occur a single time. Together, the top ten hold over 1.5% of the sample. Sample: CD4+ T cells from blood buffy coats. The receptors originated from a human donor in good health.

The chain carries TRBV6-5 and TRBJ1-1, with 7 bases lining up with TRBD1. The CDR3 runs 14 residues. Germline assignment: CDR1 MNHEY and CDR2 SVGAGI. Trimming took 8 bases from V and 4 from J; bases not matched to a gene: 10. CDR3 amino acids: CASHKGDRATEAFF. DNA of the CDR3: TGTGCCAGCCATAAGGGGGACAGAGCCACTGAAGCTTTCTTT.

This clone was seen only a few times. This rearrangement joins TRBV9 to TRBJ1-2; D is ambiguous. This CDR3 is 13 amino acids long. Trimming took 0 bases from V and 3 from J, leaving 6 bases between them. Looked up from germline, CDR1 is SGDLS and CDR2 is YYNGEE. Here the CDR3 reads CASSVGQDYGYTF. The CDR3 DNA sequence: TGTGCCAGCAGCGTAGGACAAGACTATGGCTACACCTTC.

The V call is TRBV7-9, the J call TRBJ2-5; a weak D match, TRBD2 (6 bases). Germline values: CDR1 SEHNR, CDR2 FQNEAQ (reference sequence). V lost 5 bases and J 1 base, leaving 11 bases between the germline ends. The CDR3 runs to 14 residues. The CDR3 nucleotides read TGTGCCAGCAGCCCGATACTAGCCCAAGAGACCCAGTACTTC. Translating gives CASSPILAQETQYF.

The CDR3 bases are TGTGCCAGCAGAAGCGAGCCAAGATTGAGAGGGCAATTCTCTGGAAACACCATATATTTT. Protein sequence: CASRSEPRLRGQFSGNTIYF. The genes are TRBV14 and TRBJ1-3; D gene ambiguous. With 6 bases removed from V and 0 bases from J, the gap between germline ends came to 27 bases. This CDR3 contains 20 residues. Germline CDR1 is SGHDN and CDR2 is FVKESK. The variable domain in full, completed from reference TRBV14 and TRBJ1-3, reads EAGVTQFPSHSVIEKGQTVTLRCDPISGHDNLYWYRRVMGKEIKFLLHFVKESKQDESGMPNNRFLAERTGGTYSTLKVQPAELEDSGVYFCASRSEPRLRGQFSGNTIYFGEGSWLTVV.

The genes are TRBV5-6 and TRBJ2-7; 7 bases line up with TRBD2. This CDR3 has 15 amino acids. The V and J ends lost 4 bases and 4 bases, in that order; junction bases with no gene match: 11. Per germline, CDR1 SGHDT and CDR2 YYEEEE. The CDR3 loop reads CASSQRAVGGYEQYF. As DNA, the CDR3 is TGTGCCAGCAGCCAGCGGGCAGTCGGGGGGTACGAGCAGTACTTC.

The gene calls are TRBV2 and TRBJ2-5; 11 bases align to TRBD2. The CDR3 is made up of 15 amino acids. The germline V gene has CDR1 SNHLY and CDR2 FYNNEI. Losses at the gene ends were 6 bases for V and 7 bases for J; bases not matched to a gene: 10. CDR3 sequence (DNA): TGTGCCAGCAGAGAACTAGCGGGGGAAGTGGGGACCCAGTACTTC. Translating gives CASRELAGEVGTQYF.

Of note for this clone: One end of the junction varies from germline; a read error may be responsible. J is TRBJ1-4 and V is TRBV7-7; 7 bases map to TRBD1. The CDR3 contains 13 residues. The germline V gene encodes CDR1 SSHAT and CDR2 FNYEAQ (reference sequence). The CDR3 loop reads CASSTGVNEKLFF. DNA for the CDR3: TGTGCTAGCAGTACAGGGGTTAATGAAAAACTGTTTTTT.

This clone occurred a few times. The V gene is TRBV7-8, the J gene TRBJ1-6; 7 bases match TRBD1. The germline CDR1 and CDR2 sequences are SGHVS and FQNEAQ. The CDR3 is made up of 14 amino acids. V gave up 2 bases and J gave up 5 bases; unmatched junction bases: 0. The CDR3 spells CASSLQGDNSPLHF. In DNA form, the CDR3 reads TGTGCCAGCAGCTTACAGGGGGATAATTCACCCCTCCACTTT.

The chain links TRBV7-2 to TRBJ2-2; perhaps TRBD2 as D (6 bases). The CDR3 consists of 15 residues. Trimming left V 0 bases short and J 5 bases short, with 10 bases between. CDR1 and CDR2 from the germline V gene are SGHTA and FQGNSA. The CDR3 loop is CASSLAGGGTGELFF. As DNA, the CDR3 is TGTGCCAGCAGCTTAGCGGGGGGAGGAACCGGGGAGCTGTTTTTT.

This clone was counted between two and nine times. The chain has TRBV6-1 and TRBJ1-1; unclear D gene. With 1 base removed from V and 0 bases from J, the gap between germline ends came to 9 bases. CDR3 length: 15 amino acids. Germline lookup yields CDR1 MNHNS and CDR2 SASEGT. The DNA for the CDR3 is TGTGCCAGCAGTGAAGTTCACGGTATGAACACTGAAGCTTTCTTT. Translation: CASSEVHGMNTEAFF.

The DNA for the CDR3 is TGCGCCAGCAGCCCCCTCGTGGTAGCGGGGGGACACAATGAGCAGTTCTTC. As protein: CASSPLVVAGGHNEQFF. This rearrangement joins TRBV5-1 to TRBJ2-1, with TRBD2 matching over 10 bases. Trimming removed 4 bases from V and 5 bases from J; junction bases left unmatched: 12. Germline loops: CDR1 SGHRS, CDR2 YFSETQ. CDR3 length: 17 residues.

The V gene is TRBV6-1, the J gene TRBJ2-1; possible D gene TRBD2, 5 bases. The germline V and J ends were trimmed by 1 base and 8 bases, with 12 bases remaining between them. Per germline, CDR1 MNHNS and CDR2 SASEGT. This CDR3 comprises 14 residues. The CDR3 spells CASSEGKGSDEQFF. The CDR3 nucleotides read TGTGCCAGCAGTGAAGGAAAGGGTAGCGATGAGCAGTTCTTC.

The V and J genes are TRBV19 and TRBJ1-5; D not certain. Germline loops: CDR1 LNHDA, CDR2 SQIVND (reference sequence). The CDR3 runs to 15 residues. With 5 bases removed from V and 3 bases from J, the gap between germline ends came to 14 bases. In DNA form, the CDR3 reads TGTGCCAGTAGTCCCTCCGACGGAGACAATCAGCCCCAGCATTTT. Translated, it gives CASSPSDGDNQPQHF.

The chain links TRBV9 to TRBJ2-2; 12 nucleotides align to TRBD2. This CDR3 region has 17 residues. The V segment lost 2 bases and the J segment 0 bases; nucleotides outside the gene matches: 2. Germline V gene sequence: CDR1 SGDLS, CDR2 YYNGEE. The CDR3 is CASSVSSGGANTGELFF. The CDR3 DNA reads as TGTGCCAGCAGCGTCTCTAGCGGGGGGGCGAACACCGGGGAGCTGTTTTTT.

The rearrangement joins TRBV7-8 to TRBJ1-6; D is uncertain. This CDR3 region has 15 residues. With 0 bases removed from V and 8 bases from J, the gap between germline ends came to 11 bases. Germline CDR1 SGHVS, CDR2 FQNEAQ. This CDR3 is CASSLADFGDSPLHF. In DNA, the CDR3 is TGTGCCAGCAGCTTAGCGGACTTCGGGGATTCACCCCTCCACTTT.

This chain joins TRBV23-1 and TRBJ2-7, with D perhaps matching TRBD1 (5 bases). TRBV23-1 is placed among ORFs of uncertain function. The CDR3 covers 12 residues. V was pared by 8 bases and J by 6 bases, with 14 bases between. The CDR3 DNA sequence: TGCGCCAGCTTAATTTCAAGGGGCGAGCAGTACGTC. Protein product: CASLISRGEQYV.

Concerning this clone itself: At one boundary the junction diverges from the germline segment, which might be a read error. The rearrangement uses TRBV7-7 and TRBJ2-1; unclear D gene. CDR3 length: 13 residues. The germline V gene encodes CDR1 SSHAT and CDR2 FNYEAQ (reference sequence). CDR3 in amino acids: CASSLAIGFEQFF. Here the CDR3 DNA reads TGTGCTAGCAGCTTAGCAATCGGGTTTGAGCAGTTCTTC.

The rearrangement links TRBV30 to TRBJ1-6, with D uncertain. Germline assignment: CDR1 GTSNPN and CDR2 SVGIG (reference sequence). V was shortened by 0 bases and J by 7 bases, with 7 bases between the two germline ends. The CDR3 covers 13 residues. The CDR3 loop reads CAWSVGLNSPLHF. CDR3 sequence (DNA): TGTGCCTGGAGTGTCGGTCTAAATTCACCCCTCCACTTT.

The V and J genes are TRBV27 and TRBJ2-3; perhaps TRBD2 as D (6 bases). V lost 6 bases to trimming and J lost 4 bases, with 11 bases between them. This CDR3 comprises 13 residues. Germline V CDR1 and CDR2: MNHEY, SMNVEV (reference sequence). CDR3 nucleotide sequence: TGTGCCAGCAGCCGCGCGGGATCAGATACGCAGTATTTT. Translated: CASSRAGSDTQYF.

The chain has TRBV5-1 and TRBJ2-5, with unresolved D. CDR1 and CDR2 from the germline V gene are SGHRS and YFSETQ. There are 13 residues in the CDR3. Trimming shortened V by 0 bases and J by 5 bases, and 8 bases separated the two germline ends. CDR3 protein: CASSLGGVETQYF. CDR3 nucleotide sequence: TGCGCCAGCAGCTTGGGAGGTGTGGAGACCCAGTACTTC.

The genes are TRBV6-5 and TRBJ1-1, with 7 nucleotides matching TRBD1. This CDR3 is 14 amino acids long. Germline V gene sequence: CDR1 MNHEY, CDR2 SVGAGI. Germline trimming cut 10 bases from V and 6 bases from J; bases unmatched to any gene: 14. The CDR3 DNA reads TGTGCCACCAACCTGGGACAGCAAGGCGCTGAAGCTTTCTTT. This sequence encodes CATNLGQQGAEAFF.

CDR3 sequence: CASSPGGWDTYNEQFF. The CDR3 DNA sequence: TGCGCCAGCAGCCCGGGGGGGTGGGACACCTACAATGAGCAGTTCTTC. The rearrangement links TRBV5-1 to TRBJ2-1, with 8 bases lining up with TRBD2. After removal of 4 bases from V and 2 bases from J, the junction contained 8 bases not matched to a gene. Germline V CDR1 and CDR2: SGHRS, YFSETQ. The CDR3 consists of 16 residues. The complete variable domain, with remaining parts taken from reference TRBV5-1 and TRBJ2-1, reads KAGVTQTPRYLIKTRGQQVTLSCSPISGHRSVSWYQQTPGQGLQFLFEYFSETQRNKGNFPGRFSGRQFSNSRSEMNVSTLELGDSALYLCASSPGGWDTYNEQFFGPGTRLTVL.

The chain combines TRBV11-2 with TRBJ2-3; TRBD1 matches 8 bases. Germline values: CDR1 SGHAT, CDR2 FQNNGV. The CDR3 consists of 15 residues. V lost 4 bases, J lost 5 bases, and 8 bases stayed unmatched. CDR3 bases: TGTGCCAGCAGCTGGGACAGGAGTCTTATAGATACGCAGTATTTT. It is translated as CASSWDRSLIDTQYF.

The chain has TRBV18 and TRBJ1-4; D is unresolved. V was trimmed by 5 bases and J by 7 bases, leaving 17 bases between them. The CDR3 is 15 amino acids. The germline CDR1 and CDR2 sequences are KGHSH and LQKENI. The CDR3 is CASSDPRRAAEKLFF. The CDR3 nucleotides are TGTGCCAGCTCAGACCCTCGGAGGGCGGCTGAAAAACTGTTTTTT.

The rearrangement links TRBV2 to TRBJ2-2, with 8 bases that match TRBD2. In germline, CDR1 is SNHLY, CDR2 FYNNEI. This CDR3 contains 15 residues. The junction had 9 bases not matched to a gene; V was cut back by 7 bases and J by 5 bases. CDR3 amino acids: CASNPGLEYTGELFF. The CDR3 nucleotides are TGTGCCAGCAATCCGGGACTAGAGTATACCGGGGAGCTGTTTTTT.

The CDR3 spells CASSEVRINQPQHF. The CDR3 coding sequence is TGTGCCAGCAGTGAAGTTAGGATCAATCAGCCCCAGCATTTT. The chain employs TRBV6-1 and TRBJ1-5, with D hard to call. V was trimmed by 1 base and J by 3 bases, leaving 7 bases between them. The CDR3 totals 14 residues. CDR1 and CDR2 (germline): MNHNS, SASEGT.

The chain has TRBV5-1 and TRBJ2-1; no definite D call. This CDR3 region has 16 residues. Trimming took off 4 bases at V and 4 bases at J, with 18 bases between the two ends. Germline loops: CDR1 SGHRS, CDR2 YFSETQ. The CDR3 loop reads CASSLSLDAAYNEQFF. CDR3 DNA sequence: TGCGCCAGCAGCCTCAGCCTGGACGCGGCGTACAATGAGCAGTTCTTC. The variable domain in full, completed from reference TRBV5-1 and TRBJ2-1, reads KAGVTQTPRYLIKTRGQQVTLSCSPISGHRSVSWYQQTPGQGLQFLFEYFSETQRNKGNFPGRFSGRQFSNSRSEMNVSTLELGDSALYLCASSLSLDAAYNEQFFGPGTRLTVL.

The chain uses TRBV5-1 and TRBJ1-5; D is uncertain. Deletions cut 0 bases from V and 5 bases from J, with 12 bases between. The CDR3 loop spans 15 amino acids. CDR1 and CDR2 from the germline V gene are SGHRS and YFSETQ. In nucleotides, the CDR3 is TGCGCCAGCAGCTTGGCCCCCGGGTTCGATCAGCCCCAGCATTTT. Protein sequence: CASSLAPGFDQPQHF.